Shown below are 8 T cell receptor beta chains from a single sample sequenced in a study of CD4 T cells in relation to SARS-CoV-2 and coronaviruses. Their antigen targets remain unknown. Clones were sequenced by immunoSEQ multiplex PCR, and TCRdb holds only the in-frame ones, with some missing. The sample has 15,000 to 20,000 clones, about 70% seen once. CD4+ T cells from unexposed donors were obtained before the COVID-19 pandemic (2011-2018). CD4+ T cells were isolated from the cells after nine to eleven days of culture. Sequencing used CD4+ T cells from PBMCs, cultured in vitro. These receptors were collected from a human donor in good health.

The rearrangement links TRBV15 to TRBJ2-7, with 11 bases matching TRBD2. CDR1 is LNHNV, CDR2 YYDKDF, per germline (reference sequence). J was trimmed by 4 bases and V by 4 bases; bases with no gene match: 6. This CDR3 contains 15 residues. DNA for the CDR3: TGTGCCACCAGCACGTCGACTAGCGGGATATACGAGCAGTACTTC. Protein sequence: CATSTSTSGIYEQYF.

This clone was picked up a small number of times. This chain links TRBV3-1 (or the pseudogene TRBV3-2) with TRBJ2-2; D is unclear. Germline CDR1 LGHDT, CDR2 YNNKEL (reference sequence). Trimming shortened V by 4 bases and J by 3 bases, and 3 bases separated the two germline ends. The CDR3 is made up of 12 amino acids. CDR3 protein: CASSLDTGELFF. The DNA of the CDR3 is TGTGCCAGCAGCCTCGACACCGGGGAGCTGTTTTTT.

This clone occurred a few times. The chain joins TRBV3-1 (or the pseudogene TRBV3-2) to TRBJ2-1; the match to TRBD2 covers 7 bases. CDR1 is LGHDT and CDR2 is YNNKEL in the germline V gene (reference sequence). CDR3 length: 15 residues. V lost 1 base, J lost 3 bases, and 3 bases stayed unmatched. CDR3 DNA sequence: TGTGCCAGCAGCCAAGCGGGAGGATACTACAATGAGCAGTTCTTC. This codes for CASSQAGGYYNEQFF.

The rearrangement links TRBV4-1 to TRBJ2-3, with TRBD1 matching 7 bases. The junction had 4 bases not matched to a gene; V was cut back by 0 bases and J by 4 bases. This CDR3 contains 15 residues. CDR1 is MGHRA and CDR2 is YSYEKL in the germline V gene. CDR3 in DNA: TGCGCCAGCAGCCAAGAAGACAGGGATGCAGATACGCAGTATTTT. This gives the protein CASSQEDRDADTQYF.

This sequence joins TRBV5-1 and TRBJ1-2; TRBD1 is a possible D gene (5 bases). Trimming pared 0 bases from V and 9 bases from J, leaving 9 bases between. From germline, CDR1 is SGHRS and CDR2 YFSETQ. CDR3 length equals 12 residues. CDR3 sequence: CASSLDGTSYTF. DNA for the CDR3: TGCGCCAGCAGCTTGGATGGGACGAGCTACACCTTC.

The V and J genes are TRBV24-1 and TRBJ2-1; 7 bases match TRBD2. V lost 5 bases to trimming and J lost 9 bases; unmatched junction nucleotides: 15. In germline, CDR1 is KGHDR, CDR2 SFDVKD. This CDR3 comprises 16 residues. CDR3 amino acids: CATSVGKRDHSSEQFF. In DNA form, the CDR3 reads TGTGCCACCAGTGTAGGTAAGCGGGATCATTCCAGTGAGCAGTTCTTC.

This chain uses TRBV24-1 with TRBJ2-2, with D possibly matching TRBD1 (5 bases). The CDR3 has 15 residues. Germline assignment: CDR1 KGHDR and CDR2 SFDVKD. Trimming stripped 3 bases from V and 3 bases from J, with 10 bases between. In nucleotides, the CDR3 is TGTGCCACCAGTGATGGTTCACAGGACACCGGGGAGCTGTTTTTT. Translation gives CATSDGSQDTGELFF.

Only one count was recorded for this clone. The gene calls are TRBV15 and TRBJ2-1; 7 nucleotides line up with TRBD1. The V gene's germline CDR1 is LNHNV and CDR2 YYDKDF (reference sequence). The CDR3 has 15 amino acids. The trim removed 6 bases at V and 0 bases at J, leaving 5 bases unmatched. The CDR3 here is CATREDRSSYNEQFF. The CDR3 nucleotides read TGTGCCACCAGAGAGGACAGGAGCTCCTACAATGAGCAGTTCTTC.